The entry below describes one T cell receptor beta chain. Original data processing: How many nucleated cells were present was estimated from reference gene primer amplification. The data were produced by immunoSEQ multiplex PCR, yet TCRdb's version contains in-frame clones alone and is incomplete. The D gene and trimming were derived from the DNA, and the V and J assignments and clone size from that table. The data hold around 110,000 clones, with almost 85% observed a single time. CDR3 length: 13 amino acids. The V gene's germline CDR1 is KGHSH and CDR2 LQKENI. V dropped 5 bases and J dropped 10; count of bases not matched to a gene: 7. The sample originates from a study of blood T cell repertoires in COVID-19. Overall study: Collection of acute and convalescent COVID-19 samples took place in the United States, Italy and Spain. Sources were T cells, B-cell-depleted T cells, or PBMCs; the material itself was cDNA or gDNA.

This rearrangement joins TRBV18 to TRBJ2-1, with 8 positions matching TRBD2. The source of this sequence is a man aged 65-85 years with active or convalescent COVID-19. The sequencing sample was made of peripheral blood. CDR3 nucleotides: TGTGCCAGCTCATCCTCACTAGCGGACGAGCAGTTCTTC. It yields the protein CASSSSLADEQFF.